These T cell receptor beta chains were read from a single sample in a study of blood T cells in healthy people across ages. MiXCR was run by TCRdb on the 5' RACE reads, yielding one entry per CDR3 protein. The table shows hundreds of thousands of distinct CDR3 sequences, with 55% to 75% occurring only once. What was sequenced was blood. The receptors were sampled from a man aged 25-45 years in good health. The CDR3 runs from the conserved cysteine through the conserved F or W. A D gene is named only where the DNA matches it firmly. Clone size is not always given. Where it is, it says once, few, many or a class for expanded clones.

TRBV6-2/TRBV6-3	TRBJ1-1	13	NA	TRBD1	TGTGCCAGCAGTGACGACAGGGGCCCTGAAGCTTTCTTT	CASSDDRGPEAFF
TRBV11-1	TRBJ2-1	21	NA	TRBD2	TGTGCCAGCAGCAACCCGGGAGAGGGACTAGCGGGAGGAGGAACCTACAATGAGCAGTTCTTC	CASSNPGEGLAGGGTYNEQFF
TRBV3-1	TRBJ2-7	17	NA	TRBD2	TGTGCCAGCAGCCAAGTAGGGGGACTAGCGGGCTTCCACGAGCAGTACTTC	CASSQVGGLAGFHEQYF
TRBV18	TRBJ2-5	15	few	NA	TGTGCCAGCTCACCAGCCCCGGATCGGCTGGAGACCCAGTACTTC	CASSPAPDRLETQYF
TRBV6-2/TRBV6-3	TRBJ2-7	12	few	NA	TGTGCCAGCAGTCCTGGACGGGGGCAGCAGTACTTC	CASSPGRGQQYF
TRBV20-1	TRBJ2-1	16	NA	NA	TGCAGTGCTAGAGGGGGACTGTACCGAGCTCAGGATGAGCAGTTCTTC	CSARGGLYRAQDEQFF
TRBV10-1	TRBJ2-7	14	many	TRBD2	TGCGCCAGCAGCCTTAGCGGGGGCCTAGGCGAGCAGTACTTC	CASSLSGGLGEQYF
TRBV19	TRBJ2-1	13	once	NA	TGTGCCAGTAGTATCGGCGTTAGCTATGAGCAGTTCTTC	CASSIGVSYEQFF
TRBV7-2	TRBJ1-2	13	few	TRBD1	TGTGCCAGCAGCTTGGACAGGGAGTATGGCTACACCTTC	CASSLDREYGYTF
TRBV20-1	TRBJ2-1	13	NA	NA	TGCAGTGCCCCTCAAGGGGGGGCGGATGAGCAGTTCTTC	CSAPQGGADEQFF
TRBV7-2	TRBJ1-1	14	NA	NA	TGTGCCAGCAGGTTGGCAGGGCCGAACACTGAAGCTTTCTTT	CASRLAGPNTEAFF
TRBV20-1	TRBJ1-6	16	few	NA	TGCAGTGCACCTCGAGGGGATCGGGGTTTTAATTCACCCCTCCACTTT	CSAPRGDRGFNSPLHF
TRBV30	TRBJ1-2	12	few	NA	TGTGCCTGGACCCCTGGGCAGCATGGCTACACCTTC	CAWTPGQHGYTF
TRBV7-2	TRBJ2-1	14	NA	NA	TGTGCCGGCAGCCAGCCGGGGGCCTACAATGAGCAGTTCTTC	CAGSQPGAYNEQFF
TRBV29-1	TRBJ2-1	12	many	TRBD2	TGCAGCCCCGGGACTAGTGGTGGTGAGCAGTTCTTC	CSPGTSGGEQFF
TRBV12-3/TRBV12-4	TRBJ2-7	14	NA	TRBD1	TGTGCCAGCGCCCCGGGACAGGTTTGGGTCGAGCAGTACTTC	CASAPGQVWVEQYF
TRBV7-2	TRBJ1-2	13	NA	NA	TGTGCCAGCAGCTTAAACGGACCCTATGGCTACACCTTC	CASSLNGPYGYTF
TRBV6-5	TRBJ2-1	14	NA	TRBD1	TGTGCCAGCAGAGACCGGGACAGGGTACATGAGCAGTTCTTC	CASRDRDRVHEQFF
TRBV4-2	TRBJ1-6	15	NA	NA	TGTGCCAGCAGCCAAGCAGGAGGGGGTAGTTCACCCCTCCACTTT	CASSQAGGGSSPLHF
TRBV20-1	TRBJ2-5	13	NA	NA	TGCAGTGCGGACAACAGGGTAGGGGAGACCCAGTACTTC	CSADNRVGETQYF
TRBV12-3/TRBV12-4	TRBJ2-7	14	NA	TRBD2	TGTGTCAGCAGTCCTAGGGGCGGGAGACACGAGCAGTATTTC	CVSSPRGGRHEQYF
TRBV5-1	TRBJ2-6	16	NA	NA	TGCGCCAGCAGCTTGGGTTATGGGGCTGGGGCCAACGTCCTGACTTTC	CASSLGYGAGANVLTF
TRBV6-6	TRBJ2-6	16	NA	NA	TGTGCCAGCAGTTCAGGATCCTTGAGAGGGGCCAACGTCCTGACTTTC	CASSSGSLRGANVLTF
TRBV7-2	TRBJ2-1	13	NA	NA	TGTGCCAGCGGGAGTACCCTCTACAATGAGCAGTTCTTC	CASGSTLYNEQFF
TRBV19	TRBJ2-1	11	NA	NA	TGTGCCAGTAGTATATCGGAAGAGCAGTTCTTC	CASSISEEQFF
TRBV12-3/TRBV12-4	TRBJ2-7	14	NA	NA	TGTGCCAGCAGTTTGCAGGGTCCGTCCTACGAGCAGTACTTC	CASSLQGPSYEQYF
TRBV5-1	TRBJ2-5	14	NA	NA	TGCGCCAGCAGCTGGCGAAGCGGTTCGGAGACCCAGTACTTC	CASSWRSGSETQYF
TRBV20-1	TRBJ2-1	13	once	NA	TGCAGTGCTCACGCAATAGGGTACAATGAGCAGTTCTTC	CSAHAIGYNEQFF
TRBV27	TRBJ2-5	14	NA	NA	TGTGCCAGCAGTTGGGGACATAGAAAAGAGACCCAGTACTTC	CASSWGHRKETQYF
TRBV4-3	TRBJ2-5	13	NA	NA	TGCGCCAGCAGCCAAGGAGGCTCCGGGACCCCGTACTTC	CASSQGGSGTPYF
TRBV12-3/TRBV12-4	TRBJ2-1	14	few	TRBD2	TGTGCCAGCAGTTATAGCGGGAGGGCCGATGAGCAGTTCTTC	CASSYSGRADEQFF
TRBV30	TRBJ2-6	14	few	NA	TGTGCCTGGAGGGTCCACTCTGGGGCCAACGTCCTGACTTTC	CAWRVHSGANVLTF
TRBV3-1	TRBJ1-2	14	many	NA	TGTGCCAGCAGCCAAGCGGAACTCTACTATGGCTACACCTTC	CASSQAELYYGYTF
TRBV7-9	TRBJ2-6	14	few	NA	TGTGCCAGCAGCCCTCATGGTGGGGCCAACGTCCTGACTTTC	CASSPHGGANVLTF
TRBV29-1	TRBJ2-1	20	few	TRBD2	TGCAGCGTTGAAGGTCCCCAACTAGCGGGAGGGCCCCAGGGGAGGTATGAGCAGTTCTTC	CSVEGPQLAGGPQGRYEQFF
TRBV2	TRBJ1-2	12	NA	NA	TGTGCCAGCCGGACTGCATCCTATGGCTACACCTTC	CASRTASYGYTF